The sequence of this T cell receptor (beta chain) was determined in a study of blood T cells in healthy people across ages. Regarding the study as a whole: Both higher diversity and more naive CD4+ cells marked long-lived donors when set against aged donors.

Alongside a J-beta primer mix, a sample-barcoded 5' primer served in a second PCR lasting about 7 to 12 cycles. One entry per CDR3 protein results from TCRdb running MiXCR on the 5' RACE reads. The sample includes about 800,000 distinct CDR3 sequences, approximately 25% of them seen just once. Notes on this clonotype: The antigen remains unidentified.

Total RNA, at least 6 micrograms per sample, came from PBMCs. Germline V gene lookup returns CDR1 LGHDT and CDR2 YNNKEL (reference sequence). V was trimmed by 1 base and J by 2 bases, leaving 5 bases between them. This CDR3 region has 13 residues. This sample was also put to use in a study of T cells of mothers and their children. This second study notes: cDNA synthesis used all extracted RNA, about 1.6 ug per 15 ul.

This TCR derives from a boy between 10 and 17 years old in good health. The gene calls are TRBV3-1 and TRBJ1-2; D not certain. Sequenced sample: blood. The CDR3 loop is CASSQVGNYGYTF. The CDR3, as DNA: TGTGCCAGCAGCCAAGTAGGGAACTATGGCTACACCTTC.